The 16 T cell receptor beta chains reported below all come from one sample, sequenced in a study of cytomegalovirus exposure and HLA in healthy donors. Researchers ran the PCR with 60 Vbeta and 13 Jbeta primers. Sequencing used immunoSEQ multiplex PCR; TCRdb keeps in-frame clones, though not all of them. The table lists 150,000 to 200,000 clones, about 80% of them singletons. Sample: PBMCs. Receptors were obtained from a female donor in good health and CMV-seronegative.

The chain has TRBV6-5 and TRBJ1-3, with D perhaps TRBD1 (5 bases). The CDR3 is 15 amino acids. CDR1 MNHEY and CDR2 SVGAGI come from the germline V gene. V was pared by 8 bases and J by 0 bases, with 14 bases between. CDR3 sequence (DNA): TGTGCCAGCCAGTTAATAAGGGGCTCTGGAAACACCATATATTTT. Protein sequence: CASQLIRGSGNTIYF.

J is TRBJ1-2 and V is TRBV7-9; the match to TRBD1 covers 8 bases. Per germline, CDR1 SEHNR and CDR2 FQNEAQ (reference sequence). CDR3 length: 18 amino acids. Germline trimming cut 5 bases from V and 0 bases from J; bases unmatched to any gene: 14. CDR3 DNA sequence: TGTGCCAGCAGCCCAAAAGGACAGGGCGTTGAAGCTAACTATGGCTACACCTTC. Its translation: CASSPKGQGVEANYGYTF.

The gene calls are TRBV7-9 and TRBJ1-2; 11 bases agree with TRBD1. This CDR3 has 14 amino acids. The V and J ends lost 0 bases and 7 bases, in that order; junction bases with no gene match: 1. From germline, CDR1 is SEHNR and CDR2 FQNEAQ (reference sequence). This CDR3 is CASSLAGQGGGYTF. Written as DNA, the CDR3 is TGTGCCAGCAGCTTAGCGGGACAGGGGGGTGGCTACACCTTC. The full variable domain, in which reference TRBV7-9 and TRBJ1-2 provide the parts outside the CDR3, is DTGVSQNPRHKITKRGQNVTFRCDPISEHNRLYWYRQTLGQGPEFLTYFQNEAQLEKSRLLSDRFSAERPKGSFSTLEIQRTEQGDSAMYLCASSLAGQGGGYTFGSGTRLTVV.

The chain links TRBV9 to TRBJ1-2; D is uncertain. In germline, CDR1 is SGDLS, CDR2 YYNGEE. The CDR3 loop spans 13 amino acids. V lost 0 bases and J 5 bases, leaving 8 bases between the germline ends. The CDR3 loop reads CASSVGPTYGYTF. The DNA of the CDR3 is TGTGCCAGCAGCGTAGGTCCAACTTATGGCTACACCTTC. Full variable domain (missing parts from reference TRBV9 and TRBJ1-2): DSGVTQTPKHLITATGQRVTLRCSPRSGDLSVYWYQQSLDQGLQFLIQYYNGEERAKGNILERFSAQQFPDLHSELNLSSLELGDSALYFCASSVGPTYGYTFGSGTRLTVV.

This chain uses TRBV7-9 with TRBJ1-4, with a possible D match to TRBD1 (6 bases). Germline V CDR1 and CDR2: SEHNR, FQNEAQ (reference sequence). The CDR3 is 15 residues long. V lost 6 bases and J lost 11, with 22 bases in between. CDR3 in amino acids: CASRPGGAIPGKLFF. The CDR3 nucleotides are TGTGCCAGCAGACCGGGGGGGGCTATACCGGGGAAACTGTTTTTT. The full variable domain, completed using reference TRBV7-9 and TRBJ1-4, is DTGVSQNPRHKITKRGQNVTFRCDPISEHNRLYWYRQTLGQGPEFLTYFQNEAQLEKSRLLSDRFSAERPKGSFSTLEIQRTEQGDSAMYLCASRPGGAIPGKLFFGSGTQLSVL.

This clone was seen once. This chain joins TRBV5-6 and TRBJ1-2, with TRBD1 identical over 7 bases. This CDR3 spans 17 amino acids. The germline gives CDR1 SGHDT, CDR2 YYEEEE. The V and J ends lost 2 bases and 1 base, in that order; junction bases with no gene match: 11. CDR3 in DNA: TGTGCCAGCAGCTTCGACAGGGCGATGGTTGGTAACTATGGCTACACCTTC. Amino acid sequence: CASSFDRAMVGNYGYTF. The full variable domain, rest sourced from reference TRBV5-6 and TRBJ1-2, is DAGVTQSPTHLIKTRGQQVTLRCSPKSGHDTVSWYQQALGQGPQFIFQYYEEEERQRGNFPDRFSGHQFPNYSSELNVNALLLGDSALYLCASSFDRAMVGNYGYTFGSGTRLTVV.

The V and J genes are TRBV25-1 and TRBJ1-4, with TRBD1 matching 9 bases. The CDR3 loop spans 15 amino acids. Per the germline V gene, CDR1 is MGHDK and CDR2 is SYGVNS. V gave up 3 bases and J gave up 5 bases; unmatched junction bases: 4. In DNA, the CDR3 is TGTGCCAGCAGTGATCTTGACAGGGGGAATGAAAAACTGTTTTTT. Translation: CASSDLDRGNEKLFF. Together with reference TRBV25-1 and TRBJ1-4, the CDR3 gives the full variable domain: EADIYQTPRYLVIGTGKKITLECSQTMGHDKMYWYQQDPGMELHLIHYSYGVNSTEKGDLSSESTVSRIRTEHFPLTLESARPSHTSQYLCASSDLDRGNEKLFFGSGTQLSVL.

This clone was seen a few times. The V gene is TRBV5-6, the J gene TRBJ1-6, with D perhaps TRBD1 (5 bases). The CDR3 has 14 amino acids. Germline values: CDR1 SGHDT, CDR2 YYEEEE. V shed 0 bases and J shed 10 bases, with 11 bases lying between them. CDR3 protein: CASSLAGPGSPLHF. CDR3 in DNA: TGTGCCAGCAGCTTGGCAGGGCCAGGATCACCCCTCCACTTT.

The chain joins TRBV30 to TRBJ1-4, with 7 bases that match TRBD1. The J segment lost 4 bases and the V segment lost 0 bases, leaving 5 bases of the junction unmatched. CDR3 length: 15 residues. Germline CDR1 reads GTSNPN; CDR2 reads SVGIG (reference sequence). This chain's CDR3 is CAWSVKTGRNEKLFF. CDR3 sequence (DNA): TGTGCCTGGAGTGTAAAGACAGGGCGTAATGAAAAACTGTTTTTT.

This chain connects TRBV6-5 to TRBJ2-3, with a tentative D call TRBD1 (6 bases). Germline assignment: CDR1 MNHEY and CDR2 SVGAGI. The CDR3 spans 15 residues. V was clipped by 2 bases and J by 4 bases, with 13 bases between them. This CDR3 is CASSYTYQGPDTQYF. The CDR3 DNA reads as TGTGCCAGCAGTTACACCTACCAGGGGCCAGATACGCAGTATTTT.

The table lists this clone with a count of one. CDR3 region: CASSALQGRISTDTQYF. DNA for the CDR3: TGCGCCAGCAGCGCCCTACAGGGGAGGATAAGCACAGATACGCAGTATTTT. J is TRBJ2-3 and V is TRBV5-1; possible D gene TRBD1, 7 bases. The germline CDR1 and CDR2 sequences are SGHRS and YFSETQ. The CDR3 spans 17 residues. Trimming removed 4 bases at V and 0 bases at J, with 18 bases between.

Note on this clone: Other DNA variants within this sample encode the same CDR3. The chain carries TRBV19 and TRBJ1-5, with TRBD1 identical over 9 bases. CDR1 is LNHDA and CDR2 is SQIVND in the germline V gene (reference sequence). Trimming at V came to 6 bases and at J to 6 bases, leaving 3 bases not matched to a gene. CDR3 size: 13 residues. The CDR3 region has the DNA TGTGCCAGTAGGGACAGGGGAGGTCAGCCCCAGCATTTT. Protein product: CASRDRGGQPQHF.

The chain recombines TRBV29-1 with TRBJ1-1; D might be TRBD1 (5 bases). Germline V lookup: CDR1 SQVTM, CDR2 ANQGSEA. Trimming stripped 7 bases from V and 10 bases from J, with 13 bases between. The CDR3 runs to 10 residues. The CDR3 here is CSATGTTAFF. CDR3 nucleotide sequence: TGCAGCGCAACGGGGACTACAGCTTTCTTT. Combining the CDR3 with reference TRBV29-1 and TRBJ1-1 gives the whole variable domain SAVISQKPSRDICQRGTSLTIQCQVDSQVTMMFWYRQQPGQSLTLIATANQGSEATYESGFVIDKFPISRPNLTFSTLTVSNMSPEDSSIYLCSATGTTAFFGQGTRLTVV.

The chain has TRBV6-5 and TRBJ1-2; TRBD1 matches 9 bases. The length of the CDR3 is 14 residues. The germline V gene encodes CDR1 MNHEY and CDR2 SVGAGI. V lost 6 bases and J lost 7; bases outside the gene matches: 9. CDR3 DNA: TGTGCCAGCAGACCCACAGGGGGCCTGTCTGGCTACACCTTC. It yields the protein CASRPTGGLSGYTF.

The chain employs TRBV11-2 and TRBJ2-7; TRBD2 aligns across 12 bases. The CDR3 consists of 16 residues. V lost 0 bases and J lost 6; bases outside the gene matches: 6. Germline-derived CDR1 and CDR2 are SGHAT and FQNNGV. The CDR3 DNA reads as TGTGCCAGCAGCTTAGATGGGGGACTAGCGGGTTCCGAGCAGTACTTC. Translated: CASSLDGGLAGSEQYF.

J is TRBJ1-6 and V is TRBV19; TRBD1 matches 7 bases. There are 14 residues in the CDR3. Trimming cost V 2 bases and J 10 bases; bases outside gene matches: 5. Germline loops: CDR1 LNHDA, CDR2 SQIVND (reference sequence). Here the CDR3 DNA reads TGTGCCAGTAGTATACAGGGGGTGGAATCACCCCTCCACTTT. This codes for CASSIQGVESPLHF.